Listed below are T cell receptor beta chains from one sample, sequenced in a study of T cell responses to AZD1222 COVID-19 vaccine. Repertoires were generated with immunoSEQ multiplex PCR, while TCRdb's copy carries only in-frame clones and drops some. The data show approximately 120,000 clones, roughly 87% seen once. This specimen consisted of peripheral blood, obtained on day 0 of MenACWY control vaccination. The receptors shown here come from an adult in good health. CDR3s include the opening cysteine and the closing phenylalanine or tryptophan. A clone size is listed for some rows: how often the clone was seen (once, few, many), or a class if it is expanded.

V gene: TRBV19
clone size: NA
J gene: TRBJ1-3
CDR3 protein: CASSMQGVNTIYF

V gene: TRBV19
clone size: NA
J gene: TRBJ2-7
CDR3 protein: CASSMMRQGSGRSYEQYF

V gene: TRBV20-1
clone size: NA
J gene: TRBJ1-4
CDR3 protein: CSASYREKLFF

V gene: TRBV4-1
clone size: NA
J gene: TRBJ1-3
CDR3 protein: CASGPGGNTIYF

V gene: TRBV18
clone size: NA
J gene: TRBJ1-1
CDR3 protein: CASSNGQASTEAFF

V gene: TRBV6-1
clone size: few
J gene: TRBJ1-5
CDR3 protein: CASSERKGTRDQPQHF

V gene: TRBV7-8
clone size: NA
J gene: TRBJ2-7
CDR3 protein: CASSLGQGVEQYF

V gene: TRBV7-9
clone size: NA
J gene: TRBJ2-2
CDR3 protein: CASSLRTGGVNGGELFF

V gene: TRBV29-1
clone size: NA
J gene: TRBJ1-3
CDR3 protein: CSVYRGSGNTIYF

V gene: TRBV3-1/TRBV3-2
clone size: NA
J gene: TRBJ2-1
CDR3 protein: CASSQDLTRGVAGEQFF

V gene: TRBV5-8
clone size: NA
J gene: TRBJ1-1
CDR3 protein: CASRQTGSGNTEAFF

V gene: TRBV24-1
clone size: NA
J gene: TRBJ1-5
CDR3 protein: CATSGGGLSQPQHF

V gene: TRBV7-9
clone size: NA
J gene: TRBJ1-2
CDR3 protein: CASSTGTGAGYTF

V gene: TRBV3-1/TRBV3-2
clone size: NA
J gene: TRBJ1-2
CDR3 protein: CASTERGGSYGYTF

V gene: TRBV6-5
clone size: NA
J gene: TRBJ1-4
CDR3 protein: CASTTGLNYEKLFF

V gene: TRBV2
clone size: NA
J gene: TRBJ1-5
CDR3 protein: CASSDGLRGMNQPQHF

V gene: TRBV28
clone size: NA
J gene: TRBJ2-7
CDR3 protein: CASSSFSYEQYF

V gene: TRBV5-1
clone size: NA
J gene: TRBJ1-3
CDR3 protein: CASSWTDTSSGNTIYF

V gene: TRBV15
clone size: NA
J gene: TRBJ1-1
CDR3 protein: CATSFSGATEAFF

V gene: TRBV27
clone size: once
J gene: TRBJ2-3
CDR3 protein: CASKLLGRRTDTQYF

V gene: TRBV11-1
clone size: NA
J gene: TRBJ2-5
CDR3 protein: CASSPRALGETQYF

V gene: TRBV10-3
clone size: NA
J gene: TRBJ1-3
CDR3 protein: CAISQTSVSGNTIYF

V gene: TRBV28
clone size: NA
J gene: TRBJ1-4
CDR3 protein: CASSFAPDEKLFF

V gene: TRBV6-5
clone size: NA
J gene: TRBJ1-2
CDR3 protein: CASSQRIGYGYTF

V gene: TRBV9
clone size: NA
J gene: TRBJ2-3
CDR3 protein: CASSPGTVSTDTQYF

V gene: TRBV15
clone size: few
J gene: TRBJ1-6
CDR3 protein: CATSSDRGLISPLHF

V gene: TRBV2
clone size: NA
J gene: TRBJ1-5
CDR3 protein: CASSLDRVGEAQHF

V gene: TRBV7-3
clone size: NA
J gene: TRBJ2-5
CDR3 protein: CASSPYGGAGETQYF

V gene: TRBV28
clone size: NA
J gene: TRBJ2-5
CDR3 protein: CASSLSGRLGGETQYF

V gene: TRBV29-1
clone size: few
J gene: TRBJ2-7
CDR3 protein: CSVAEDYEQYF

V gene: TRBV19
clone size: many
J gene: TRBJ1-1
CDR3 protein: CASSKGGMNTEAFF

V gene: TRBV28
clone size: NA
J gene: TRBJ1-2
CDR3 protein: CASSSGQAYGYTF

V gene: TRBV12-3/TRBV12-4
clone size: NA
J gene: TRBJ2-2
CDR3 protein: CASTPRGAGELFF

V gene: TRBV4-2
clone size: NA
J gene: TRBJ1-3
CDR3 protein: CASRSLQGATGNTIYF

V gene: TRBV5-5
clone size: NA
J gene: TRBJ1-6
CDR3 protein: CASSLRTLAHNSPLHF

V gene: TRBV21-1
clone size: NA
J gene: TRBJ2-5
CDR3 protein: CASTKWRQQETQYF

V gene: TRBV16
clone size: few
J gene: TRBJ1-4
CDR3 protein: CASSQFSDINEKLFF

V gene: TRBV7-8
clone size: few
J gene: TRBJ1-5
CDR3 protein: CASSSLPEWGSNQPQHF

V gene: TRBV28
clone size: few
J gene: TRBJ2-1
CDR3 protein: CASSLGPYNEQFF

V gene: TRBV3-1/TRBV3-2
clone size: few
J gene: TRBJ2-7
CDR3 protein: CAIAQTGLYEQYF

V gene: TRBV6-2/TRBV6-3
clone size: NA
J gene: TRBJ2-7
CDR3 protein: CASSPPGTGAYEQYF